This T cell receptor beta chain was sequenced during a study of Graves' ophthalmopathy and Graves' hyperthyroidism. V gave up 5 bases and J gave up 1 base, with 11 bases separating them. This CDR3 has 14 residues. For repertoire sequencing, the TCR beta CDR3 regions were amplified from RNA transcripts. HTBI primers were used in a first-round RT-PCR, which preceded a second-round multiplex PCR. TCRdb re-analysed the multiplex PCR reads in MiXCR, keeping a single row per CDR3 protein. The table lists about 210,000 distinct CDR3 sequences, 25% to 30% of them singletons, with approximately 8.6% in the top ten. This clonotype was picked up many times.

This sequence originates from a middle-aged man with Graves' ophthalmopathy. The sequenced sample was peripheral blood. This rearrangement joins TRBV12-3 or TRBV12-4 to TRBJ1-1, with no clear D. The CDR3 coding sequence is TGTGCCAGCAGTAGCTATGAGGGGAACACTGAAGCTTTCTTT. The encoded protein is CASSSYEGNTEAFF.